This TCR beta chain came from a study of CD8 T cells in ankylosing spondylitis. The CDR3 length is 14 residues. Trimming took off 4 bases at V and 6 bases at J, with 11 bases between the two ends. Germline-derived CDR1 and CDR2 are KGHDR and SFDVKD. As concerns this clonotype: As yet, its antigen is unknown.

From the 5' RACE reads, TCRdb called clonotypes with MiXCR, one entry per CDR3 protein. The sample has 450,000 or so distinct CDR3 sequences, more than 25% seen once. Whole-study findings and limits: A TCR beta motif of several highly homologous variants appeared characteristic of ankylosing spondylitis blood.

Sample: blood, either unsorted or a sorted T cell fraction (not recorded which). The chain recombines TRBV24-1 with TRBJ2-2; no clear D gene. The clonotype was recovered from a male donor with ankylosing spondylitis. In DNA, the CDR3 is TGTGCCACCAGTGAGGCGCGCGGTCCCGGGGAGCTGTTTTTT. It yields the protein CATSEARGPGELFF.